Each of the 5 T cell receptor beta chains below was sequenced from the same sample in a study of CD8 T cells in ankylosing spondylitis (dated by TCRdb to 2016 to 2017). Libraries were made using 5' RACE. The listed sequencing device is Illumina HiSeq 2500. TCRdb reran the public reads through fastp at Q25 and MiXCR, keeping productive beta chains. When rows share a CDR3 protein, they turn into one entry using the most common DNA and genes. This sample gives roughly 180,000 distinct CDR3 sequences in total; 9.5% to 13% of them show up just once. Of the sample, 25% to 35% is held by the ten largest clones. Sequencing input: blood, either unsorted or a sorted T cell fraction (not recorded which). These receptors all stem from a male donor with ankylosing spondylitis or in good health (not recorded which).

The CDR3 spells CASSLPASGRRSYEQYF. CDR3 nucleotide sequence: TGTGCCAGCAGCCTCCCGGCTAGCGGGAGGAGGAGCTACGAGCAGTACTTC. The chain combines TRBV6-6 with TRBJ2-7, with 11 bases that match TRBD2. With 6 bases clipped from V and 3 bases from J, the junction kept 13 bases outside the gene matches. The germline V gene has CDR1 MNHNY and CDR2 SVGAGI (reference sequence). The CDR3 totals 17 residues.

This clonotype was counted at least ten times. The genes are TRBV28 and TRBJ1-1; D is unclear. The V gene's germline CDR1 is MDHEN and CDR2 SYDVKM. V was cut by 7 bases and J by 3 bases, with 12 bases left in between. The CDR3 loop spans 13 amino acids. The CDR3 sequence is CASKPSRHTEAFF. The CDR3 bases are TGTGCCAGCAAACCGAGCAGACACACTGAAGCTTTCTTT.

This clonotype showed up many times. The CDR3 nucleotides are TGTGCCAGCAGCCAAGATCCCCTCGACCCCTCGGAAGGGAAGAACACTGAAGCTTTCTTT. It yields the protein CASSQDPLDPSEGKNTEAFF. V usage is TRBV4-2 and J usage is TRBJ1-1; D uncertain. CDR1 and CDR2 (germline): LGHNA, YNFKEQ. The ends were cut back, 0 bases at V and 1 base at J, with 24 bases in the middle. The CDR3 runs to 20 residues.

In its sample, this clonotype was seen many times. The chain employs TRBV29-1 and TRBJ2-5; a possible D gene is TRBD2 (5 bases). The germline V gene encodes CDR1 SQVTM and CDR2 ANQGSEA. Trimming took off 5 bases at V and 5 bases at J, with 15 bases between the two ends. The CDR3 length is 13 residues. The CDR3 nucleotides are TGCAGCGTTTTTAAAGGGTGGAGGGAGACCCAGTACTTC. It yields the protein CSVFKGWRETQYF.

This clonotype was seen repeatedly, ten times or more. V gene TRBV29-1 combines with J gene TRBJ1-2; 8 bases line up with TRBD1. J gave up 0 bases and V 6 bases, and 6 bases lay outside the gene matches. The CDR3 is 14 amino acids. Germline lookup yields CDR1 SQVTM and CDR2 ANQGSEA. The CDR3 DNA follows: TGCAGCGTGAGAGGACAGGGACCTAACTATGGCTACACCTTC. Amino acids: CSVRGQGPNYGYTF.